A selection of T cell receptor beta chains follows, all from one sample in a study of blood T cell repertoires in COVID-19. Profiled with immunoSEQ multiplex PCR; TCRdb holds only in-frame clones, not every one. The sample lists tens of thousands of clones; around 74% were seen once. The sequenced sample consisted of peripheral blood. The receptor set was obtained from a man between 65 and 80 years old with acute or convalescent COVID-19. CDR3s include the opening cysteine and the closing phenylalanine or tryptophan. Each record gives: J gene, D gene, clone size, V gene, CDR3 DNA, CDR3 protein. The D gene is left open where the match is weak. Rows give clone size only sometimes, using once, few, many, or a class for an expanded clone.

TRBJ2-3	TRBD2	-	TRBV19	TGTGCCAGTAGTATAGATGATGGGACTAGCAGTGCGCAGTATTTT	CASSIDDGTSSAQYF
TRBJ2-3	TRBD2	-	TRBV5-1	TGCGCCAGCAGCTTGCTGGGACTAGCGGGAGGGCCTGATACGCAGTATTTT	CASSLLGLAGGPDTQYF
TRBJ1-6	-	-	TRBV6-4	TGTGCCAGCAGTGCCCTACAGGGAACTATTTCACCCCTCCACTTT	CASSALQGTISPLHF
TRBJ1-3	-	-	TRBV12-3/TRBV12-4	TGTGCCAGCAGTCTTAACTCTGGAAACACCATATATTTT	CASSLNSGNTIYF
TRBJ2-2	TRBD1	-	TRBV14	TGTGCCAGCAGTTATAGACAGGGGGCGACCGGGGAGCTGTTTTTT	CASSYRQGATGELFF
TRBJ2-2	-	-	TRBV18	TGTGCCAGCTCACCGCGGGGTGGACTTCTCAACACCGGGGAGCTGTTTTTT	CASSPRGGLLNTGELFF
TRBJ2-1	TRBD2	-	TRBV6-4	TGTGCCAGTCTTCCGTACCTAGCGGGCTCCTACAATGAGCAGTTCTTC	CASLPYLAGSYNEQFF
TRBJ2-2	TRBD2	few	TRBV7-3	TGTGCCAGCAGCCTAAGGGAGGGAGTGACCGGGGAGCTGTTTTTT	CASSLREGVTGELFF
TRBJ2-5	TRBD2	few	TRBV3-1/TRBV3-2	TGTGCCAGCAGCCAAGGACTAGCGGGAGAGACCCAGTACTTC	CASSQGLAGETQYF
TRBJ2-2	-	-	TRBV29-1	TGCAGCGTTGTCCACGCGGGCACGGAGAACACCGGGGAGCTGTTTTTT	CSVVHAGTENTGELFF
TRBJ1-5	TRBD1	-	TRBV10-2	TGCGCCAGCCACGGGGGCGGACAGGGACTTCAGCCCCAGCATTTT	CASHGGGQGLQPQHF
TRBJ1-1	-	-	TRBV7-2	TGTGCCAGCAGCCTCTCGGGGTTGAACACTGAAGCTTTCTTT	CASSLSGLNTEAFF
TRBJ2-7	TRBD1	-	TRBV4-2	TGTGCCAGCAGCCAAGAGGGACAGGGGACCTACGAGCAGTACTTC	CASSQEGQGTYEQYF
TRBJ1-1	TRBD1	once	TRBV28	TGTGCCAGCAGTTTATTGAACAGGGGGTTGATGAACACTGAAGCTTTCTTT	CASSLLNRGLMNTEAFF
TRBJ1-1	-	once	TRBV19	TGTGCCAGTAGTATACTTCCCACAGGGTTGCAAGCTTTCTTT	CASSILPTGLQAFF
TRBJ2-7	TRBD2	-	TRBV29-1	TGCAGCGTTACTAGCGGGAGAGCCGAGCAGTACTTC	CSVTSGRAEQYF
TRBJ2-1	-	-	TRBV7-9	TGTGCCAGCAGCTTATTGGACAAAATTGAGCAGTTCTTC	CASSLLDKIEQFF
TRBJ1-1	-	-	TRBV7-8	TGTGCCAGCAGCTTAGTAACATCGAACACTGAAGCTTTCTTT	CASSLVTSNTEAFF
TRBJ1-1	-	-	TRBV3-1/TRBV3-2	TGTGCCAGCAGCCAAGATGCAGTCTACACTGAAGCTTTCTTT	CASSQDAVYTEAFF
TRBJ1-3	-	-	TRBV18	TGTGCCAGCTCTCAGGGCTCTGGAAACACCATATATTTT	CASSQGSGNTIYF
TRBJ1-4	TRBD1	-	TRBV23-1	TGCGCCAGCAGTCTGAGGACAGGGAGCGAAAAACTGTTTTTT	CASSLRTGSEKLFF
TRBJ1-5	TRBD1	-	TRBV19	TGTGCCAGTAGTCGGGGACAGGGGGCGATTGGCAATCAGCCCCAGCATTTT	CASSRGQGAIGNQPQHF
TRBJ1-5	TRBD1	-	TRBV5-1	TGCGCCAGCGGGACAGGGGCCCCAAATCAGCCCCAGCATTTT	CASGTGAPNQPQHF
TRBJ1-5	-	-	TRBV15	TGTGCCACCAGCAGCAGGGTTGCCCAGCCCCAGCATTTT	CATSSRVAQPQHF
TRBJ1-5	TRBD1	-	TRBV7-2	TGTGCCAGCAGCCTTGGGACAGTTAGCAATCAGCCCCAGCATTTT	CASSLGTVSNQPQHF
TRBJ2-1	TRBD2	few	TRBV7-7	TGTGCTAGCAGCCACGGACTAGCGGGAGGCAATGAGCAGTTCTTC	CASSHGLAGGNEQFF
TRBJ2-3	-	-	TRBV2	TGTGCCAGCAGGGGGTTGAGGGATATCACAGATACGCAGTATTTT	CASRGLRDITDTQYF
TRBJ1-2	-	-	TRBV6-4	TGTGCCAGCAATGGGCCCACAGGGAATGATGGCTACACCTTC	CASNGPTGNDGYTF
TRBJ2-2	-	-	TRBV7-2	TGTGCCAGCAGCTTGGGCCAAATAAACACCGGGGAGCTGTTTTTT	CASSLGQINTGELFF
TRBJ2-1	-	-	TRBV9	TGTGCCAGCAGCGTAGAGTCAGGGTTTGGTGAGCAGTTCTTC	CASSVESGFGEQFF
TRBJ2-5	-	-	TRBV5-1	TGCGCCAGCACCCGCACAGGGGACTTAGAGACCCAGTACTTC	CASTRTGDLETQYF
TRBJ1-5	-	-	TRBV19	TGTGCCAGTAGTACAGGGACAAGTAGCAATCAGCCCCAGCATTTT	CASSTGTSSNQPQHF
TRBJ2-7	-	-	TRBV18	TGTGCCAGCTCAGGCCAGGGTTCCGAGCAGTACTTC	CASSGQGSEQYF
TRBJ1-3	TRBD1	-	TRBV5-1	TGCGCCAGCAGCTTGGCGGGACAGGTCTCTGGAAACACCATATATTTT	CASSLAGQVSGNTIYF
TRBJ2-2	-	few	TRBV6-5	TGTGCCAGCAGTTTTAAACAAGGAGCCACCGGGGAGCTGTTTTTT	CASSFKQGATGELFF